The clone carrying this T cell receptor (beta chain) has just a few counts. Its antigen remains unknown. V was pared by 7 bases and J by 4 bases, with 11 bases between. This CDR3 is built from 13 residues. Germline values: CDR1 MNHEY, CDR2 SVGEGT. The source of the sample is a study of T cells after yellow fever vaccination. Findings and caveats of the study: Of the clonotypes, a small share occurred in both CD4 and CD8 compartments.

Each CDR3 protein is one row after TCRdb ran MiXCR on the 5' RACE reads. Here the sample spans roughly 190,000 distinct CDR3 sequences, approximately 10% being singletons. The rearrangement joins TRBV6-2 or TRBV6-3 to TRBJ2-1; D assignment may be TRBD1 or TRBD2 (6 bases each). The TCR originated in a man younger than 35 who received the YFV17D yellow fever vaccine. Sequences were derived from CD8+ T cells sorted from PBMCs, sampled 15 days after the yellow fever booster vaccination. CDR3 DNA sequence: TGTGCCAGCACGGGGGCCGCGTACAATGAGCAGTTCTTC. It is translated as CASTGAAYNEQFF.